The following is a T cell receptor (beta chain) sequence with its context. Trimming took 4 bases from V and 5 from J, leaving 7 bases between them. The CDR3 loop spans 12 amino acids. The V gene's germline CDR1 is KGHDR and CDR2 SFDVKD. Generated by immunoSEQ multiplex PCR, the TCRdb table keeps only in-frame clones and is missing some. The sample carries about 140,000 clones, around 92% recorded once. The sample is drawn from a study of T cell responses to AZD1222 COVID-19 vaccine. Source: peripheral blood, taken on day 0 of AZD1222 vaccination. The sequence was obtained from an adult in good health. V usage is TRBV24-1 and J usage is TRBJ1-2; D is uncertain. The CDR3 bases are TGTGCCACCAGTGACTCGGCATATGGCTACACCTTC. Translated, it gives CATSDSAYGYTF.